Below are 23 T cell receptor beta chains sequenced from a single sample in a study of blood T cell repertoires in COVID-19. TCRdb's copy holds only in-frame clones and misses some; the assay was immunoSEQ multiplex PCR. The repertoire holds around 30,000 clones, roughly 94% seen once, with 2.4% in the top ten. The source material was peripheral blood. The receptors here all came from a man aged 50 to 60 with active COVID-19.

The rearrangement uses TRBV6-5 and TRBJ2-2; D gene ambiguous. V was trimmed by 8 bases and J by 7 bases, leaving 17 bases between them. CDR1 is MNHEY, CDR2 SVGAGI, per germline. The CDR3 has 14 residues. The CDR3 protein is CASALGLLGGELFF. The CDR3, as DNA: TGTGCCAGCGCCCTTGGGCTCCTGGGCGGGGAGCTGTTTTTT.

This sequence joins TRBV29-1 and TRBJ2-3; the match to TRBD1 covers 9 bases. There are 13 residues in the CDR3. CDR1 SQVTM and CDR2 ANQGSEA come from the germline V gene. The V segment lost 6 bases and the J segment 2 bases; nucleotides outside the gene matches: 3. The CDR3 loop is CSVRDRDTDTQYF. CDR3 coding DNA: TGCAGCGTCCGGGACAGGGACACAGATACGCAGTATTTT.

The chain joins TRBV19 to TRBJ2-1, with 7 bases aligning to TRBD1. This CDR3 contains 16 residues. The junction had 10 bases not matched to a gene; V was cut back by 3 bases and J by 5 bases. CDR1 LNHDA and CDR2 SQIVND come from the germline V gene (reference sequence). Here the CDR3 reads CASSIAQGRGNNEQFF. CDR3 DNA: TGTGCCAGTAGTATCGCACAGGGGCGCGGCAACAATGAGCAGTTCTTC.

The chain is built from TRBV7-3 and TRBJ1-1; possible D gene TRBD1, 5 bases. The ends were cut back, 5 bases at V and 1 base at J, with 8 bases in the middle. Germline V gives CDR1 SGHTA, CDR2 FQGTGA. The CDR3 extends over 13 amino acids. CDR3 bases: TGTGCCAGCAGCAGGACAACGAACACTGAAGCTTTCTTT. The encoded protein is CASSRTTNTEAFF.

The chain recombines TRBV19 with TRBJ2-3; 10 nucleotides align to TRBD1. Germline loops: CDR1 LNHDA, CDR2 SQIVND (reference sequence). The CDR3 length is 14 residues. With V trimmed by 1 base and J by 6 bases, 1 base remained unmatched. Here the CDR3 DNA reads TGTGCCAGTAGTATAGGGACAGGGGGGGATACGCAGTATTTT. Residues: CASSIGTGGDTQYF.

The CDR3 bases are TGCGCCAGCAGCGCCCGACAGGGAGATAATTCACCCCTCCACTTT. This encodes CASSARQGDNSPLHF. The chain uses TRBV5-1 and TRBJ1-6, with TRBD1 matching over 7 bases. The CDR3 length is 15 residues. Germline values: CDR1 SGHRS, CDR2 YFSETQ. V lost 4 bases and J lost 5; bases outside the gene matches: 6.

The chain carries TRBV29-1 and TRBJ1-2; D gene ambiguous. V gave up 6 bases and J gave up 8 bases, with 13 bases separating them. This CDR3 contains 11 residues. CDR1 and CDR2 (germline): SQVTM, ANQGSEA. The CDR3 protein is CSVSFGWGYTF. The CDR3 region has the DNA TGCAGCGTCTCGTTCGGTTGGGGCTACACCTTC.

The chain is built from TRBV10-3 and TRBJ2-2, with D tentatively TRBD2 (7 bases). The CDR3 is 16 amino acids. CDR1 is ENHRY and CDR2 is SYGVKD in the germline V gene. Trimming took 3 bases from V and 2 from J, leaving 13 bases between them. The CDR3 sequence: CAISDLGGPNTGELFF. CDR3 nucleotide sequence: TGTGCCATCAGTGATTTGGGGGGGCCTAACACCGGGGAGCTGTTTTTT.

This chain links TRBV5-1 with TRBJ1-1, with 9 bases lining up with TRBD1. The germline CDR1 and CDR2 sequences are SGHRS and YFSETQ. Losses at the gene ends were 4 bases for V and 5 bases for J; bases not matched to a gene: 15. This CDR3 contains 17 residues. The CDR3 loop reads CASSATNRGRGVTEAFF. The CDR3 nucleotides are TGCGCCAGCAGCGCTACGAACAGGGGGCGCGGGGTTACTGAAGCTTTCTTT. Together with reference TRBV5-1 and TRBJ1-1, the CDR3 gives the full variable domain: KAGVTQTPRYLIKTRGQQVTLSCSPISGHRSVSWYQQTPGQGLQFLFEYFSETQRNKGNFPGRFSGRQFSNSRSEMNVSTLELGDSALYLCASSATNRGRGVTEAFFGQGTRLTVV.

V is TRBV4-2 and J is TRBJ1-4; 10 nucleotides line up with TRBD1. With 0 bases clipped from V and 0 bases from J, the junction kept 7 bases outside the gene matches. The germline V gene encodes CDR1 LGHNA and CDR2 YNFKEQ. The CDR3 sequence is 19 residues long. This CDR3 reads CASSQEDRGRYATNEKLFF. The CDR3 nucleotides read TGTGCCAGCAGCCAAGAAGACAGGGGGCGTTATGCAACTAATGAAAAACTGTTTTTT.

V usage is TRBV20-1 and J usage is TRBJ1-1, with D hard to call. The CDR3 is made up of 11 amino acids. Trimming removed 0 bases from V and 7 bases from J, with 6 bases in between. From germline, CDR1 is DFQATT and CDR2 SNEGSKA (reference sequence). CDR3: CSARDSGEAFF. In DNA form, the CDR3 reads TGCAGTGCTAGAGACAGCGGTGAAGCTTTCTTT.

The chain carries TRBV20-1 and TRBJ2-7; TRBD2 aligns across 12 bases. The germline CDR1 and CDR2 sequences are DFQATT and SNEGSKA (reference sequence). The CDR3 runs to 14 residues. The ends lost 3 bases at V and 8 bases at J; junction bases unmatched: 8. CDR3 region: CSASFGTSGFKQYF. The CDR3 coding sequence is TGCAGTGCTAGTTTTGGGACTAGCGGGTTCAAGCAGTACTTC.

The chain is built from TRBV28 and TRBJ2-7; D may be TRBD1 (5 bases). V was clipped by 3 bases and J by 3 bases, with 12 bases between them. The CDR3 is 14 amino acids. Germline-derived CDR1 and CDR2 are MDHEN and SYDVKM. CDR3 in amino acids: CASSLGQVGYEQYF. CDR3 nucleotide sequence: TGTGCCAGCAGTTTGGGGCAGGTGGGCTACGAGCAGTACTTC.

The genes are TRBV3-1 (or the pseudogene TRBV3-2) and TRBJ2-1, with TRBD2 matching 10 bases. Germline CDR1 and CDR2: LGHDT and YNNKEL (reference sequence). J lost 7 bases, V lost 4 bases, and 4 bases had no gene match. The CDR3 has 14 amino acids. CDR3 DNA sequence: TGTGCCAGCAGCCTCCCTAGCGGGAGTAATGAGCAGTTCTTC. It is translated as CASSLPSGSNEQFF.

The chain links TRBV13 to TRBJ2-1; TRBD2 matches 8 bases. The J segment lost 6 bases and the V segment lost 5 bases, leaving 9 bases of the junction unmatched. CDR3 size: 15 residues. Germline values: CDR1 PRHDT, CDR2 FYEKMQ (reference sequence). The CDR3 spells CASSPAGGAGNEQFF. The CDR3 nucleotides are TGTGCCAGCAGCCCTGCGGGGGGCGCAGGCAATGAGCAGTTCTTC.

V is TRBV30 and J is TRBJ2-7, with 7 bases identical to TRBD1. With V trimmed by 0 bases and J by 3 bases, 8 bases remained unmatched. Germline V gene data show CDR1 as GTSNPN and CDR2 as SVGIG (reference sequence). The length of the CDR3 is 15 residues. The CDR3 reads CAWSVDRLGNYEQYF. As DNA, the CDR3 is TGTGCCTGGAGTGTGGACAGGTTGGGTAACTACGAGCAGTACTTC.

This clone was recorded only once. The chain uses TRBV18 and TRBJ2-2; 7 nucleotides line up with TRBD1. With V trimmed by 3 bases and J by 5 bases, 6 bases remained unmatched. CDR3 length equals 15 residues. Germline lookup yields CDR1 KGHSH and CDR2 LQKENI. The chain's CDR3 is CASSPAWTGTGELFF. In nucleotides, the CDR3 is TGTGCCAGCTCACCTGCGTGGACAGGTACCGGGGAGCTGTTTTTT.

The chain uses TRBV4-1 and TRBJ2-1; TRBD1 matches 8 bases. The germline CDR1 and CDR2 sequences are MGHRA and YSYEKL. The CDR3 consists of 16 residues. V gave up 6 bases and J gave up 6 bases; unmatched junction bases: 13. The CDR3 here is CASRRAGGRGLNEQFF. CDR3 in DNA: TGCGCCAGCAGACGCGCTGGGGGCAGGGGGCTCAATGAGCAGTTCTTC.

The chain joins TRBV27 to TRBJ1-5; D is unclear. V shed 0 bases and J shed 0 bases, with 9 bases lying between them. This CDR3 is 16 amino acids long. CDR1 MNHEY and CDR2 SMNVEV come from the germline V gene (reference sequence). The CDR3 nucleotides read TGTGCCAGCAGTTTATCCCGGGTAGATAGCAATCAGCCCCAGCATTTT. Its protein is CASSLSRVDSNQPQHF.

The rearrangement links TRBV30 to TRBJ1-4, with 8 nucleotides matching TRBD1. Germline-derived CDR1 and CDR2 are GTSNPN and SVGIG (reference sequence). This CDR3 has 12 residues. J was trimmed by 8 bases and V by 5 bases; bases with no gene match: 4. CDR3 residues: CAWDRGSEKLFF. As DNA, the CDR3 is TGTGCCTGGGACAGGGGTAGCGAAAAACTGTTTTTT.

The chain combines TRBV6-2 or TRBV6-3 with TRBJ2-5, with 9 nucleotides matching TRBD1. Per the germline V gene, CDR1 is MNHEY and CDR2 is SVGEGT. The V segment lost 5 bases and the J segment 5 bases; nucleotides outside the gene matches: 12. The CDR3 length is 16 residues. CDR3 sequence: CASSTQQGALVETQYF. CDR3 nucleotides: TGTGCCAGCAGTACCCAACAGGGGGCGCTCGTGGAGACCCAGTACTTC.

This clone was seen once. The CDR3 sequence: CAWRASWREAFF. The CDR3 DNA is TGTGCCTGGAGGGCGTCCTGGCGGGAAGCTTTCTTT. V gene TRBV30 combines with J gene TRBJ1-1; D is unresolved. This CDR3 comprises 12 residues. The V gene lost 3 bases and the J gene lost 8 bases, with 13 bases spanning the gap. Germline V lookup: CDR1 GTSNPN, CDR2 SVGIG (reference sequence).

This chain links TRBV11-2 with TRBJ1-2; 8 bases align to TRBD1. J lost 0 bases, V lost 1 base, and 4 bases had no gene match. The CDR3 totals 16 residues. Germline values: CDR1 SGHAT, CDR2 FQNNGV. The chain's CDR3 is CASSLGLQGANYGYTF. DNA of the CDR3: TGTGCCAGCAGCTTAGGCCTACAGGGGGCTAACTATGGCTACACCTTC.